Listed here are 29 T cell receptor beta chains from one sample, sequenced in a study of T cell responses to AZD1222 COVID-19 vaccine (dated by TCRdb to the early 2020s). The time point tag for this specimen amounts to: about 28 days (+/-7) after the second vaccine dose. Library preparation was by the immunoSEQ multiplex PCR assay. TCRdb limited this immuneACCESS table to in-frame rearrangements with V and J called. A share of clones is missing; checked studies link under half to unresolved V genes, and the rest is unexplained. This sample is represented by about 42,000 clones; approximately 80% of them were singletons. Under 20% of the sample rests with the top ten. The starting material was peripheral blood, obtained 28 days after the second AZD1222 dose. These receptors originate from an adult who received the AZD1222 COVID-19 vaccine.

The J gene is TRBJ1-3, the V gene TRBV11-2, with D tentatively TRBD1 (6 bases). Germline lookup yields CDR1 SGHAT and CDR2 FQNNGV. Trimming shortened V by 0 bases and J by 0 bases, and 15 bases separated the two germline ends. CDR3 length: 18 amino acids. CDR3 coding DNA: TGTGCCAGCAGCTTAGATTTGAGGACAGCAAACTCTGGAAACACCATATATTTT. Protein sequence: CASSLDLRTANSGNTIYF.

This clone occurred a few times. V and J are TRBV7-8 and TRBJ1-2, with D possibly matching TRBD1 (5 bases). V lost 1 base and J lost 1, with 7 bases in between. The CDR3 is 14 amino acids. Germline CDR1 is SGHVS and CDR2 is FQNEAQ. The CDR3 sequence: CASSLGGDNYGYTF. The CDR3 DNA is TGTGCCAGCAGCTTAGGGGGGGATAACTATGGCTACACCTTC.

This chain joins TRBV12-3 or TRBV12-4 and TRBJ2-7; 8 bases fit TRBD1. This CDR3 spans 13 amino acids. V was clipped by 7 bases and J by 3 bases; unmatched bases: 5. The CDR3 DNA reads as TGTGCCAGCAAACAGGACAGGGACTACGAGCAGTACTTC. Its translation: CASKQDRDYEQYF.

This chain connects TRBV25-1 to TRBJ1-2; the match to TRBD1 covers 12 bases. The V gene end was trimmed by 6 bases and the J gene end by 8 bases; junction bases not matched to a gene: 13. The length of the CDR3 is 16 residues. Per the germline V gene, CDR1 is MGHDK and CDR2 is SYGVNS. CDR3 residues: CASRNSGGTGGGGYTF. DNA for the CDR3: TGTGCCAGCAGAAACTCAGGCGGGACAGGGGGCGGGGGCTACACCTTC.

The chain has TRBV15 and TRBJ2-1, with D unclear. Trimming pared 4 bases from V and 5 bases from J, leaving 12 bases between. The CDR3 is made up of 14 amino acids. Germline assignment: CDR1 LNHNV and CDR2 YYDKDF (reference sequence). The chain's CDR3 is CATSTLRQDNEQFF. DNA of the CDR3: TGTGCCACCAGCACGTTACGGCAGGACAATGAGCAGTTCTTC.

The chain employs TRBV5-1 and TRBJ1-1; no clear D gene. Germline CDR1 reads SGHRS; CDR2 reads YFSETQ. The V end was cut by 0 bases, the J end by 7 bases, with 4 bases between. CDR3 length equals 11 residues. The CDR3 reads CASSLADEAFF. For the CDR3, the DNA is TGCGCCAGCAGCTTGGCGGATGAAGCTTTCTTT.

The CDR3 sequence: CASSLGAETQYF. DNA of the CDR3: TGCGCCAGCAGCTTGGGGGCCGAGACCCAGTACTTC. V and J are TRBV5-1 and TRBJ2-5; no firm D call. CDR3 length: 12 residues. The germline gives CDR1 SGHRS, CDR2 YFSETQ. V dropped 0 bases and J dropped 5 bases, with 5 bases sitting between them.

This clone was seen just once. The gene calls are TRBV27 and TRBJ2-5; 11 bases match TRBD2. The V and J ends lost 0 bases and 1 base, in that order; junction bases with no gene match: 1. The germline V gene has CDR1 MNHEY and CDR2 SMNVEV (reference sequence). The CDR3 extends over 16 amino acids. CDR3 nucleotides: TGTGCCAGCAGTTTATCGGGGACTAGCGGCCAAGAGACCCAGTACTTC. Its protein is CASSLSGTSGQETQYF.

The chain joins TRBV5-1 to TRBJ2-7; D might be TRBD1 or TRBD2, each matching 5 bases. Germline V lookup: CDR1 SGHRS, CDR2 YFSETQ. The CDR3 consists of 13 residues. Deletions cut 0 bases from V and 3 bases from J, with 7 bases between. As DNA, the CDR3 is TGCGCCAGCAGCTTGGGGGACCTCTACGAGCAGTACTTC. Translation gives CASSLGDLYEQYF.

CDR3 DNA: TGTGCCAGCAGCCAAGCGGGCAGGGCCGGAAACACCATATATTTT. Its protein is CASSQAGRAGNTIYF. This chain uses TRBV14 with TRBJ1-3; D is possibly TRBD1 (5 bases). This CDR3 spans 15 amino acids. The germline V and J ends were trimmed by 1 base and 4 bases, with 11 bases remaining between them. CDR1 is SGHDN and CDR2 is FVKESK in the germline V gene. The full variable domain, rest sourced from reference TRBV14 and TRBJ1-3, is EAGVTQFPSHSVIEKGQTVTLRCDPISGHDNLYWYRRVMGKEIKFLLHFVKESKQDESGMPNNRFLAERTGGTYSTLKVQPAELEDSGVYFCASSQAGRAGNTIYFGEGSWLTVV.

The chain is built from TRBV3-1 (or the pseudogene TRBV3-2) and TRBJ2-7; perhaps TRBD1 as D (6 bases). The CDR3 spans 14 residues. Germline CDR1 and CDR2: LGHDT and YNNKEL (reference sequence). With 1 base removed from V and 4 bases from J, the gap between germline ends came to 11 bases. CDR3 in amino acids: CASSQVQGRYEQYF. In DNA form, the CDR3 reads TGTGCCAGCAGCCAAGTCCAGGGGCGTTACGAGCAGTACTTC.

This clone was picked up one time. The rearrangement links TRBV27 to TRBJ1-6; D may be TRBD1 (5 bases). Trimming left V 3 bases short and J 7 bases short, with 19 bases between. This CDR3 spans 17 amino acids. Germline CDR1 is MNHEY and CDR2 is SMNVEV (reference sequence). The CDR3 protein is CASSFNDRGRRNSPLHF. CDR3 sequence (DNA): TGTGCCAGCAGTTTTAATGACCGGGGACGTAGGAATTCACCCCTCCACTTT.

This clone showed up just once. CDR3 amino acids: CASSERLGNNEQFF. In DNA form, the CDR3 reads TGTGCCAGCAGTGAGAGGTTGGGGAACAATGAGCAGTTCTTC. The J gene is TRBJ2-1, the V gene TRBV6-1, with D hard to call. V was pared by 3 bases and J by 5 bases, with 11 bases between. Germline-derived CDR1 and CDR2 are MNHNS and SASEGT. This CDR3 is built from 14 residues.

Comments on this clone: Mismatch with germline at one junction end may stem from a read error. The chain employs TRBV7-9 and TRBJ1-2; D remains ambiguous. The CDR3 covers 12 residues. CDR1 and CDR2 from the germline V gene are SEHNR and FQNEAQ (reference sequence). CDR3: CASSLAEYGYTF. CDR3 nucleotide sequence: TGTGCCAGCAGCCTAGCGGAGTATGGCTACACCTTC.

Here the CDR3 reads CASFGQGNPPSSYEQYF. DNA for the CDR3: TGTGCCAGTTTTGGACAGGGTAACCCTCCCTCCTCCTACGAGCAGTACTTC. The V call is TRBV2, the J call TRBJ2-7; 8 bases fit TRBD1. The CDR3 is 17 amino acids. CDR1 is SNHLY and CDR2 is FYNNEI in the germline V gene. The V and J ends lost 9 bases and 0 bases, in that order; junction bases with no gene match: 16.

The gene calls are TRBV5-4 and TRBJ1-3; D ambiguous. CDR1 is SGHNT, CDR2 YYREEE, per germline (reference sequence). Trimming left V 1 base short and J 4 bases short, with 12 bases between. The CDR3 spans 15 residues. The CDR3 is CASSLSPGPGNTIYF. Here the CDR3 DNA reads TGTGCCAGCAGCTTGTCCCCGGGTCCCGGAAACACCATATATTTT.

The V and J genes are TRBV20-1 and TRBJ2-4, with 9 positions matching TRBD1. The trim removed 5 bases at V and 10 bases at J, leaving 3 bases unmatched. The CDR3 spans 11 residues. Germline values: CDR1 DFQATT, CDR2 SNEGSKA (reference sequence). The CDR3 loop is CSASDRGIQYF. DNA for the CDR3: TGCAGTGCTTCCGACAGGGGGATTCAGTACTTC.

The chain links TRBV19 to TRBJ2-1; TRBD1 aligns across 9 bases. Germline CDR1 is LNHDA and CDR2 is SQIVND (reference sequence). J gave up 12 bases and V 4 bases, and 7 bases lay outside the gene matches. The CDR3 runs to 13 residues. The DNA for the CDR3 is TGTGCCAGTAGTACGGGACAGGGCACGGGGCAGTTCTTC. Its translation is CASSTGQGTGQFF.

This rearrangement joins TRBV7-9 to TRBJ2-3, with D possibly being TRBD1 (6 bases). Germline CDR1 and CDR2: SEHNR and FQNEAQ (reference sequence). The CDR3 spans 13 residues. V was trimmed by 4 bases and J by 6 bases, leaving 11 bases between them. The CDR3 DNA is TGTGCCAGCAGCTCACTTACAGGGGATACGCAGTATTTT. Its translation: CASSSLTGDTQYF.

V and J are TRBV5-1 and TRBJ2-1; 7 bases align to TRBD2. V shed 3 bases, J shed 1 base, and the junction held 7 bases outside the gene matches. From germline, CDR1 is SGHRS and CDR2 YFSETQ. The CDR3 extends over 16 amino acids. The CDR3 spells CASSSDHSGSYNEQFF. DNA for the CDR3: TGCGCCAGCAGCTCCGACCATAGCGGGTCCTACAATGAGCAGTTCTTC.

The genes are TRBV28 and TRBJ1-2, with 8 positions matching TRBD1. The CDR3 loop spans 14 amino acids. V lost 6 bases and J lost 5; bases outside the gene matches: 8. The germline gives CDR1 MDHEN, CDR2 SYDVKM. The CDR3 DNA reads as TGTGCCAGCAGGACCCAGGGGGCGATGTATGGCTACACCTTC. Its translation: CASRTQGAMYGYTF.

The V gene is TRBV6-5, the J gene TRBJ1-2; 8 positions match TRBD1. The CDR3 is made up of 15 amino acids. The junction had 12 bases not matched to a gene; V was cut back by 6 bases and J by 6 bases. Germline CDR1 is MNHEY and CDR2 is SVGAGI. The CDR3 region is CASSNPGRGRHGYTF. The CDR3 DNA reads as TGTGCCAGCAGCAACCCCGGCAGGGGGCGTCATGGCTACACCTTC.

The chain recombines TRBV7-3 with TRBJ1-2; perhaps TRBD1 as D (6 bases). Per the germline V gene, CDR1 is SGHTA and CDR2 is FQGTGA. With 5 bases removed from V and 7 bases from J, the gap between germline ends came to 14 bases. The CDR3 has 13 residues. CDR3 in DNA: TGTGCCAGCAGCCTCGGACAGCTCGTTGGCTACACCTTC. This codes for CASSLGQLVGYTF.

This chain joins TRBV2 and TRBJ2-7; perhaps TRBD1 as D (5 bases). Germline V CDR1 and CDR2: SNHLY, FYNNEI. This CDR3 region has 14 residues. The ends were cut back, 5 bases at V and 3 bases at J, with 14 bases in the middle. The CDR3 nucleotides read TGTGCCAGCAGTACATTGACAGAAGACTACGAGCAGTACTTC. Encoded protein: CASSTLTEDYEQYF.

The chain recombines TRBV27 with TRBJ1-4; possible D gene TRBD1, 6 bases. The germline CDR1 and CDR2 sequences are MNHEY and SMNVEV (reference sequence). The V gene lost 5 bases and the J gene lost 3 bases, with 10 bases spanning the gap. The CDR3 consists of 14 residues. For the CDR3, the DNA is TGTGCCAGCAGTCAACAGGGTCCTAATGAAAAACTGTTTTTT. It specifies CASSQQGPNEKLFF.

The CDR3 DNA is TGTGCCAGCAGCGGCGGGATCTATAATTCACCCCTCCACTTT. Residues: CASSGGIYNSPLHF. The chain is built from TRBV4-2 and TRBJ1-6; D unresolved. This CDR3 has 14 amino acids. Per germline, CDR1 LGHNA and CDR2 YNFKEQ. V lost 5 bases and J lost 3, with 8 bases in between.

The rearrangement links TRBV19 to TRBJ1-4; no definite D call. This CDR3 region has 14 residues. The ends were cut back, 5 bases at V and 0 bases at J, with 7 bases in the middle. Germline CDR1 reads LNHDA; CDR2 reads SQIVND (reference sequence). For the CDR3, the DNA is TGTGCCAGTAGTGTCAGAGCAACTAATGAAAAACTGTTTTTT. Protein product: CASSVRATNEKLFF.

This clone was observed a single time. The rearrangement uses TRBV29-1 and TRBJ2-1, with D possibly being TRBD1 (6 bases). The CDR3 has 13 residues. Germline CDR1 SQVTM, CDR2 ANQGSEA. Trimming cost V 4 bases and J 3 bases, with 10 bases left between them. CDR3 bases: TGCAGCGTTGCTACAGGGAACTACAATGAGCAGTTCTTC. It specifies CSVATGNYNEQFF.

This clone has more than one count but fewer than ten. The V call is TRBV11-2, the J call TRBJ1-2; TRBD1 matches 8 bases. The CDR3 totals 15 residues. Losses at the gene ends were 5 bases for V and 3 bases for J; bases not matched to a gene: 8. Germline V gene sequence: CDR1 SGHAT, CDR2 FQNNGV. The CDR3 DNA sequence: TGTGCCAGCAGCCCCCTAGACAGGGGTGACTATGGCTACACCTTC. It codes for CASSPLDRGDYGYTF.